A single sample gave rise to the 11 T cell receptor beta chains below, sequenced in a study of T-cell memory formation after mild COVID-19. TCRdb passed the 5' RACE reads through MiXCR, listing each CDR3 protein once. In the table there are roughly 510,000 distinct CDR3 sequences, 15% to 20% of which are singletons. Sequencing was performed on PBMCs or a T cell subset sorted from them (not recorded which). The source is an adult woman who had mild COVID-19 (a few samples of this study predate the infection). Cell type and time point are not known.

This chain joins TRBV6-2 or TRBV6-3 and TRBJ2-2; 8 bases align to TRBD2. The germline V gene has CDR1 MNHEY and CDR2 SVGEGT. V lost 4 bases to trimming and J lost 6 bases; unmatched junction nucleotides: 7. The CDR3 is 15 amino acids. CDR3: CASSWTSFPSGELFF. The DNA for the CDR3 is TGTGCCAGCAGTTGGACTAGCTTCCCTTCCGGGGAGCTGTTTTTT.

This chain connects TRBV6-5 to TRBJ1-2; D is unresolved. CDR3 size: 14 residues. With 2 bases removed from V and 8 bases from J, the gap between germline ends came to 15 bases. Germline CDR1 and CDR2: MNHEY and SVGAGI. The CDR3 DNA reads TGTGCCAGCAGTTACAGGCATGAGGGAGACGGCTACACCTTC. Translation gives CASSYRHEGDGYTF.

This clonotype occurred a few times. The V call is TRBV10-3, the J call TRBJ2-1; the match to TRBD1 covers 10 bases. Per germline, CDR1 ENHRY and CDR2 SYGVKD. Unmatched junction bases numbered 7, after V lost 8 bases and J lost 3 bases. This CDR3 has 15 residues. The CDR3: CAIGIRDRGYNEQFF. CDR3 bases: TGTGCCATCGGCATACGGGACAGGGGCTACAATGAGCAGTTCTTC.

This clonotype is labeled as medium-sized. This sequence joins TRBV7-9 and TRBJ1-4; D remains unclear. Germline V gene data show CDR1 as SEHNR and CDR2 as FQNEAQ (reference sequence). V was cut by 6 bases and J by 6 bases, with 14 bases left in between. The CDR3 sequence is 14 residues long. CDR3: CASSLRREDEKLFF. In nucleotides, the CDR3 is TGTGCCAGCAGTCTCCGGAGGGAAGATGAAAAACTGTTTTTT. The full variable domain, its missing parts supplied by reference TRBV7-9 and TRBJ1-4, is DTGVSQNPRHKITKRGQNVTFRCDPISEHNRLYWYRQTLGQGPEFLTYFQNEAQLEKSRLLSDRFSAERPKGSFSTLEIQRTEQGDSAMYLCASSLRREDEKLFFGSGTQLSVL.

The gene calls are TRBV15 and TRBJ1-5; no clear D gene. Trimming shortened V by 0 bases and J by 6 bases, and 6 bases separated the two germline ends. Germline V lookup: CDR1 LNHNV, CDR2 YYDKDF (reference sequence). The CDR3 runs to 13 residues. CDR3 region: CATSRDWGQPQHF. The DNA for the CDR3 is TGTGCCACCAGCAGAGACTGGGGTCAGCCCCAGCATTTT.

This clonotype was recorded at least ten times. The J gene is TRBJ2-1, the V gene TRBV9; D remains ambiguous. Trimming removed 0 bases at V and 3 bases at J, with 10 bases between. The CDR3 is made up of 15 amino acids. The germline V gene encodes CDR1 SGDLS and CDR2 YYNGEE. The CDR3 sequence: CASSVGSLYYNEQFF. As DNA, the CDR3 is TGTGCCAGCAGCGTAGGTTCCCTATACTACAATGAGCAGTTCTTC. Looking up the rest from reference TRBV9 and TRBJ2-1 gives the full variable domain: DSGVTQTPKHLITATGQRVTLRCSPRSGDLSVYWYQQSLDQGLQFLIQYYNGEERAKGNILERFSAQQFPDLHSELNLSSLELGDSALYFCASSVGSLYYNEQFFGPGTRLTVL.

Here the CDR3 reads CASSPPRVRGSPLHF. The CDR3 DNA reads TGTGCCAGCAGTCCCCCCCGGGTTCGGGGCTCACCCCTCCACTTT. The rearrangement uses TRBV6-5 and TRBJ1-6; tentative D call: TRBD1 (5 bases). V lost 5 bases, J lost 10 bases, and 18 bases lay in between. CDR3 length: 15 amino acids. The germline V gene encodes CDR1 MNHEY and CDR2 SVGAGI.

V gene TRBV6-2 or TRBV6-3 combines with J gene TRBJ1-1, with D tentatively TRBD1 (5 bases). Germline V gene sequence: CDR1 MNHEY, CDR2 SVGEGT. V lost 2 bases and J 1 base, leaving 14 bases between the germline ends. The CDR3 contains 16 residues. CDR3: CASSYVPTGGNTEAFF. CDR3 DNA sequence: TGTGCCAGCAGTTACGTCCCCACAGGAGGGAACACTGAAGCTTTCTTT.

This clonotype was observed a handful of times. The gene calls are TRBV7-9 and TRBJ2-4, with TRBD1 as a possible D gene (5 bases). The CDR3 has 16 residues. Per the germline V gene, CDR1 is SEHNR and CDR2 is FQNEAQ (reference sequence). Trimming took 5 bases from V and 0 from J, leaving 14 bases between them. In DNA, the CDR3 is TGTGCCAGCAGCGCTAGACAGACTCTAGCCAAAAACATTCAGTACTTC. Translation gives CASSARQTLAKNIQYF.

In this sample, this clonotype turned up a few times. The chain combines TRBV7-9 with TRBJ2-1; the match to TRBD1 covers 9 bases. Germline values: CDR1 SEHNR, CDR2 FQNEAQ (reference sequence). Trimming took 10 bases from V and 6 from J; bases not matched to a gene: 7. This CDR3 has 13 amino acids. The CDR3 protein is CAIPGTGFNEQFF. CDR3 sequence (DNA): TGTGCCATCCCCGGGACAGGGTTCAATGAGCAGTTCTTC.

The gene calls are TRBV15 and TRBJ2-2, with 13 nucleotides matching TRBD2. CDR1 LNHNV and CDR2 YYDKDF come from the germline V gene (reference sequence). The CDR3 is made up of 17 amino acids. J lost 5 bases, V lost 7 bases, and 10 bases had no gene match. The CDR3, as DNA: TGTGCCACCACCAAGAGGCCGGGACTAGCGGGAACCGGGGAGCTGTTTTTT. It translates to CATTKRPGLAGTGELFF.